This T cell receptor (beta chain) emerged from a study of early T cells in non-severe SARS-CoV-2 infection. Across the study: Sequencing was performed on bulk RNA from unsorted whole blood, leaving chains unpaired. Broader study findings: Private and CD4 specificities were missed by VDJdb matching, which favored anti-spike CD8 responses.

About this clonotype itself: No antigen is known for it.

The TCR library protocol was used to attach unique molecular identifiers. These identifiers were attached to individual cDNA molecules. A single record per CDR3 protein comes from TCRdb applying MiXCR to the 5' RACE reads. In the table there are 71,000 or so distinct CDR3 sequences, about 13% of which are singletons. The sequence was collected from an adult who was a healthcare worker with PCR-confirmed SARS-CoV-2 infection or an uninfected control (not recorded which). Material for sequencing was whole blood.

CDR3 coding DNA: TGCAGTGCTAGAGAGCCCCAGCGGGGCACAGATACGCAGTATTTT. Its protein product is CSAREPQRGTDTQYF. This chain connects TRBV20-1 to TRBJ2-3; TRBD2 might be the D (6 bases). The CDR3 sequence is 15 residues long. The ends were cut back, 0 bases at V and 1 base at J, with 11 bases in the middle. Germline V lookup: CDR1 DFQATT, CDR2 SNEGSKA (reference sequence).